This entry lists 31 T cell receptor beta chains sequenced from one sample in a study of graft-versus-host responses after intestinal transplantation. Profiling relied on immunoSEQ multiplex PCR, and the TCRdb table lists in-frame clones only, not all of them. Found here are some 5,600 clones, about 76% of them singletons; the top ten hold 5.5% to 7%. Intraepithelial lymphocytes and lamina propria lymphocytes were released through processing of graft tissue. The sample was ileum tissue, taken just over 230 days after intestinal transplant. These receptors were obtained from a human patient who received an intestinal transplant, so some T cells may come from the graft donor.

The chain links TRBV10-2 to TRBJ2-2; D gene ambiguous. Germline assignment: CDR1 WSHSY and CDR2 SAAADI. The CDR3 consists of 13 residues. Trimming removed 0 bases at V and 11 bases at J, with 10 bases between. In nucleotides, the CDR3 is TGCGCCAGCAGTGAGTCAGTCAGTTTAGAGCTGTTTTTT. This encodes CASSESVSLELFF.

On this clone: This CDR3 fails to terminate in the conserved phenylalanine or tryptophan, so it likely reflects a read error. The rearrangement uses TRBV30 and TRBJ2-7, with D possibly being TRBD1 (5 bases). Germline lookup yields CDR1 GTSNPN and CDR2 SVGIG (reference sequence). The CDR3 has 11 residues. V dropped 5 bases and J dropped 4 bases, with 9 bases sitting between them. This CDR3 is CAWEQAYEQYL. For the CDR3, the DNA is TGTGCCTGGGAACAGGCTTACGAGCAGTACCTC.

The J gene is TRBJ1-4, the V gene TRBV5-8; 10 nucleotides align to TRBD1. Germline V gene lookup returns CDR1 SGHTS and CDR2 YDEGEE. V lost 3 bases and J lost 2; bases outside the gene matches: 4. There are 16 residues in the CDR3. In nucleotides, the CDR3 is TGTGCCAGCAGCTCGACAGGGGGCTCCACTAATGAAAAACTGTTTTTT. It encodes CASSSTGGSTNEKLFF.

V and J are TRBV6-6 and TRBJ1-4, with 7 bases lining up with TRBD1. J gave up 13 bases and V 7 bases, and 6 bases lay outside the gene matches. The CDR3 is made up of 11 amino acids. Germline values: CDR1 MNHNY, CDR2 SVGAGI (reference sequence). CDR3 protein: CASIWDRRLFF. The CDR3 nucleotides read TGTGCCAGCATCTGGGACAGACGACTGTTTTTT.

The chain carries TRBV6-5 and TRBJ1-1; D not certain. In germline, CDR1 is MNHEY, CDR2 SVGAGI. This CDR3 contains 11 residues. Trimming stripped 7 bases from V and 3 bases from J, with 6 bases between. As DNA, the CDR3 is TGTGCCAGCATCCTGTACACTGAAGCTTTCTTT. This codes for CASILYTEAFF.

The genes are TRBV6-1 and TRBJ2-7, with TRBD2 matching 7 bases. J lost 3 bases, V lost 4 bases, and 12 bases had no gene match. Germline CDR1 is MNHNS and CDR2 is SASEGT. CDR3 length: 16 residues. CDR3 sequence: CASSAWGGGPGYEQYF. The CDR3 coding sequence is TGTGCCAGCAGTGCGTGGGGGGGAGGCCCAGGCTACGAGCAGTACTTC.

J is TRBJ2-5 and V is TRBV7-4; 13 nucleotides match TRBD2. The CDR3 runs 16 residues. V was pared by 8 bases and J by 5 bases, with 11 bases of the junction left unmatched. Looked up from germline, CDR1 is SGHVT and CDR2 is SQSDAQ. The CDR3 protein is CASGEEGLAGSETQYF. CDR3 DNA: TGTGCCAGCGGGGAGGAGGGACTAGCGGGGTCTGAGACCCAGTACTTC.

The V and J genes are TRBV7-8 and TRBJ1-5; D ambiguous. The CDR3 covers 15 residues. The V end was cut by 1 base, the J end by 0 bases, with 7 bases between. Germline-derived CDR1 and CDR2 are SGHVS and FQNEAQ. CDR3 DNA sequence: TGTGCCAGCAGCTTAGTCGACACTAGCAATCAGCCCCAGCATTTT. It encodes CASSLVDTSNQPQHF.

This clone was seen a single time. This chain uses TRBV10-3 with TRBJ1-1; D remains unclear. The CDR3 runs 12 residues. V lost 7 bases and J lost 2, with 8 bases in between. Germline loops: CDR1 ENHRY, CDR2 SYGVKD. The CDR3 region has the DNA TGTGCCATCAAACCCCACAACACTGAAGCTTTCTTT. Protein sequence: CAIKPHNTEAFF.

CDR3 loop: CASSNRLASNTGELFF. The CDR3 nucleotides read TGTGCCAGCAGCAACCGACTAGCGTCGAACACCGGGGAGCTGTTTTTT. The chain joins TRBV7-2 to TRBJ2-2, with 8 bases fitting TRBD2. V gave up 5 bases and J gave up 0 bases; unmatched junction bases: 5. The germline CDR1 and CDR2 sequences are SGHTA and FQGNSA. This CDR3 comprises 16 residues.

The genes are TRBV28 and TRBJ1-1, with 7 bases matching TRBD1. The V gene's germline CDR1 is MDHEN and CDR2 SYDVKM. This CDR3 has 11 amino acids. The CDR3 sequence is CATGTNTEAFF. CDR3 nucleotides: TGTGCGACAGGGACCAACACTGAAGCTTTCTTT.

This clone occurred once. The chain combines TRBV11-2 with TRBJ2-2, with 7 bases matching TRBD1. The ends lost 5 bases at V and 0 bases at J; junction bases unmatched: 6. The V gene's germline CDR1 is SGHAT and CDR2 FQNNGV. The CDR3 is 16 residues long. Written as DNA, the CDR3 is TGTGCCAGCAGCCACGCCGGGACAGCGAACACCGGGGAGCTGTTTTTT. It is translated as CASSHAGTANTGELFF.

Details on this clone: One end of the junction is discordant with germline, which a read error may explain. V gene TRBV5-6 combines with J gene TRBJ1-2; D not certain. Germline V gene lookup returns CDR1 SGHDT and CDR2 YYEEEE. The CDR3 contains 15 residues. DNA of the CDR3: TGTGCCAGCAGCTTCGGGGTCAGATCTAACTATCGCTACCCCTTC. Translated, it gives CASSFGVRSNYRYPF.

This chain connects TRBV5-1 to TRBJ1-2, with TRBD1 matching over 10 bases. Germline CDR1 is SGHRS and CDR2 is YFSETQ. The CDR3 has 18 amino acids. V shed 3 bases and J 4 bases; nucleotides not matched to a gene: 15. In nucleotides, the CDR3 is TGCGCCAGCAGCTGGGGTCCCGGGACAGGGGATGGAACCTATGGCTACACCTTC. Protein product: CASSWGPGTGDGTYGYTF.

This chain uses TRBV9 with TRBJ2-1; D call uncertain. The CDR3 totals 16 residues. V dropped 7 bases and J dropped 2 bases, with 19 bases sitting between them. Germline V gives CDR1 SGDLS, CDR2 YYNGEE. CDR3 in amino acids: CASSSQKGPAYNEQFF. CDR3 sequence (DNA): TGTGCCAGCTCGAGCCAAAAAGGCCCAGCCTACAATGAGCAGTTCTTC. The full variable domain, in which reference TRBV9 and TRBJ2-1 provide the parts outside the CDR3, is DSGVTQTPKHLITATGQRVTLRCSPRSGDLSVYWYQQSLDQGLQFLIQYYNGEERAKGNILERFSAQQFPDLHSELNLSSLELGDSALYFCASSSQKGPAYNEQFFGPGTRLTVL.

The J gene is TRBJ1-3, the V gene TRBV5-1; D uncertain. V gave up 4 bases and J gave up 1 base, with 9 bases separating them. Germline V CDR1 and CDR2: SGHRS, YFSETQ. The CDR3 contains 14 residues. The CDR3 protein is CASSGIGSGNTIYF. As DNA, the CDR3 is TGCGCCAGCAGCGGGATCGGGTCTGGAAACACCATATATTTT.

V gene TRBV5-1 combines with J gene TRBJ2-3, with TRBD1 identical over 7 bases. The CDR3 runs 16 residues. The junction had 10 bases not matched to a gene; V was cut back by 4 bases and J by 2 bases. CDR1 and CDR2 (germline): SGHRS, YFSETQ. The CDR3 bases are TGCGCCAGCAGCACTGCCGGGACAGTCTACACAGATACGCAGTATTTT. Its translation is CASSTAGTVYTDTQYF.

In regard to this clone: The sample holds other DNA sequences that translate to the same CDR3. This chain joins TRBV4-2 and TRBJ2-5, with TRBD2 as a possible D gene (6 bases). Trimming cost V 0 bases and J 5 bases, with 10 bases left between them. This CDR3 comprises 14 residues. Germline values: CDR1 LGHNA, CDR2 YNFKEQ. The CDR3 spells CASSQDWGEETQYF. The DNA of the CDR3 is TGTGCCAGCAGCCAAGATTGGGGGGAGGAGACCCAGTACTTC.

This clone was detected only a few times. Here the CDR3 DNA reads TGTGCCAGCAGCCCGACTGATGCAACTAATGAAAAACTGTTTTTT. It specifies CASSPTDATNEKLFF. The chain employs TRBV7-4 and TRBJ1-4; no reliable D call. The CDR3 covers 15 residues. Trimming shortened V by 5 bases and J by 0 bases, and 10 bases separated the two germline ends. Germline V gives CDR1 SGHVT, CDR2 SQSDAQ.

The chain combines TRBV10-3 with TRBJ2-7, with TRBD2 as a possible D gene (5 bases). The germline V gene encodes CDR1 ENHRY and CDR2 SYGVKD. The V gene lost 3 bases and the J gene lost 6 bases, with 18 bases spanning the gap. The CDR3 totals 15 residues. This CDR3 is CAISDPQAGQGEQYF. DNA for the CDR3: TGTGCCATCAGTGATCCCCAGGCGGGTCAAGGCGAGCAGTACTTC.

This clone occurred a few times. The V call is TRBV9, the J call TRBJ1-2, with 7 bases fitting TRBD1. This CDR3 region has 12 residues. Unmatched junction bases numbered 6, after V lost 8 bases and J lost 5 bases. CDR1 and CDR2 (germline): SGDLS, YYNGEE. The CDR3 sequence: CAREGTEYGYTF. The CDR3 nucleotides read TGTGCCAGGGAGGGGACAGAATATGGCTACACCTTC.

V and J are TRBV10-1 and TRBJ2-2; tentatively, D is TRBD2 (6 bases). Germline loops: CDR1 WNHNN, CDR2 SYGVQD (reference sequence). This CDR3 comprises 13 residues. The V end lost 4 bases, the J end lost 4 bases, and 7 bases lay between the germline ends. As DNA, the CDR3 is TGCGCCAGCAGTGGTAGCGGCACCGGGGAGCTGTTTTTT. It codes for CASSGSGTGELFF.

The gene calls are TRBV6-5 and TRBJ1-1; weak D call: TRBD1 (6 bases). Trimming pared 6 bases from V and 5 bases from J, leaving 13 bases between. Germline-derived CDR1 and CDR2 are MNHEY and SVGAGI. The CDR3 spans 13 residues. CDR3 region: CASRGGVLTEAFF. Written as DNA, the CDR3 is TGTGCCAGCAGAGGGGGGGTCCTAACTGAAGCTTTCTTT.

The rearrangement uses TRBV6-5 and TRBJ1-4; 7 bases are a match to TRBD1. Germline CDR1 reads MNHEY; CDR2 reads SVGAGI. V was clipped by 7 bases and J by 13 bases; unmatched bases: 6. There are 11 residues in the CDR3. CDR3: CASIWDRRLFF. The CDR3, as DNA: TGTGCCAGCATCTGGGACAGACGACTGTTTTTT.

V gene TRBV2 combines with J gene TRBJ1-6; 7 positions agree with TRBD1. Germline V gene sequence: CDR1 SNHLY, CDR2 FYNNEI. The CDR3 has 16 residues. V dropped 6 bases and J dropped 5; count of bases not matched to a gene: 10. CDR3 protein: CASSQREGANNSPLHF. The CDR3 DNA follows: TGTGCCAGCAGCCAAAGGGAGGGGGCGAATAATTCACCCCTCCACTTT.

This clone was detected only once. V is TRBV19 and J is TRBJ2-7; 10 positions match TRBD1. The germline V gene has CDR1 LNHDA and CDR2 SQIVND (reference sequence). The CDR3 has 16 residues. V was clipped by 4 bases and J by 5 bases; unmatched bases: 11. The CDR3 coding sequence is TGTGCCAGTAGTAACTTTAAGGGGACAGGGGACCACGAGCAGTACTTC. Encoded protein: CASSNFKGTGDHEQYF.

The sample holds a few counts of this clone. The chain employs TRBV9 and TRBJ2-3, with 9 bases aligning to TRBD2. Germline V gives CDR1 SGDLS, CDR2 YYNGEE. The CDR3 is made up of 15 amino acids. V lost 6 bases to trimming and J lost 3 bases; unmatched junction nucleotides: 8. CDR3 loop: CASNLAGGRTDTQYF. The CDR3 region has the DNA TGTGCCAGCAACTTGGCGGGGGGGCGTACAGATACGCAGTATTTT.

There are a few counts of this clone. The rearrangement links TRBV5-5 to TRBJ2-5, with TRBD2 matching over 10 bases. V trimming: 4 bases; J trimming: 2 bases; junction bases outside the gene matches: 11. There are 17 residues in the CDR3. Germline CDR1 SGHKS, CDR2 YYEKEE (reference sequence). In nucleotides, the CDR3 is TGTGCCAGCAGCCCTGGGCCTACAGCGGGGGGGCAAGAGACCCAGTACTTC. Translation: CASSPGPTAGGQETQYF. Full variable domain (rest looked up from reference TRBV5-5 and TRBJ2-5): DAGVTQSPTHLIKTRGQQVTLRCSPISGHKSVSWYQQVLGQGPQFIFQYYEKEERGRGNFPDRFSARQFPNYSSELNVNALLLGDSALYLCASSPGPTAGGQETQYFGPGTRLLVL.

The chain joins TRBV7-3 to TRBJ2-5, with unresolved D. With 0 bases removed from V and 7 bases from J, the gap between germline ends came to 9 bases. CDR3 length: 13 residues. CDR1 is SGHTA, CDR2 FQGTGA, per germline. The CDR3 nucleotides are TGTGCCAGCAGCTTAACGTGGTTCGGGACCCAGTACTTC. Translated: CASSLTWFGTQYF.

CDR3 DNA: TGTGCCAGCAGTTTTACGCAGTATAATTCACCCCTCCACTTT. This translates into CASSFTQYNSPLHF. The chain uses TRBV28 and TRBJ1-6; D is undetermined. The V and J ends lost 3 bases and 4 bases respectively, with 7 bases between them. The CDR3 is made up of 14 amino acids. Germline loops: CDR1 MDHEN, CDR2 SYDVKM.

The chain uses TRBV5-1 and TRBJ1-2, with 9 positions matching TRBD1. This CDR3 is built from 15 residues. Germline V CDR1 and CDR2: SGHRS, YFSETQ. V lost 2 bases, J lost 4 bases, and 6 bases stayed unmatched. CDR3 sequence reads: CASSLQGAQGYGYTF. The DNA of the CDR3 is TGCGCCAGCAGCTTACAGGGGGCGCAGGGCTATGGCTACACCTTC. Looking up the rest from reference TRBV5-1 and TRBJ1-2 gives the full variable domain: KAGVTQTPRYLIKTRGQQVTLSCSPISGHRSVSWYQQTPGQGLQFLFEYFSETQRNKGNFPGRFSGRQFSNSRSEMNVSTLELGDSALYLCASSLQGAQGYGYTFGSGTRLTVV.